This record concerns one TCR beta chain sequence. Its specificity is not known. The data belong to a study of blood T cells in healthy people across ages. The second PCR ran about 6 to 11 cycles with a sample-barcoded 5' primer and J-beta primers. Researchers report that a template-switch adaptor with 12 random nucleotides tagged each cDNA molecule. From the 5' RACE reads, TCRdb called clonotypes with MiXCR, one entry per CDR3 protein. The repertoire holds 1.4 million to 1.5 million distinct CDR3 sequences, with 40% to 50% as singletons. Study results and caveats: Reliance upon unsorted PBMCs precluded definitive naive versus antigen-experienced comparison.

The CDR3 runs to 17 residues. V shed 3 bases, J shed 2 bases, and the junction held 11 bases outside the gene matches. Germline V gives CDR1 MDHEN, CDR2 SYDVKM. The chain combines TRBV28 with TRBJ2-7, with 9 bases fitting TRBD1. Sequencing was carried out using blood. The receptor was derived from a woman younger than 30 in good health. The CDR3 spells CASSFTEVGTGTYEQYF. CDR3 sequence (DNA): TGTGCCAGCAGTTTTACCGAGGTCGGGACAGGGACCTACGAGCAGTACTTC. Drawing the rest from reference TRBV28 and TRBJ2-7, the complete variable domain is DVKVTQSSRYLVKRTGEKVFLECVQDMDHENMFWYRQDPGLGLRLIYFSYDVKMKEKGDIPEGYSVSREKKERFSLILESASTNQTSMYLCASSFTEVGTGTYEQYFGPGTRLTVT.